The 9 T cell receptor beta chains listed next were all sequenced from one sample in a study of blood T cells in healthy people across ages. Then a second PCR, running roughly 7 to 11 cycles, was carried out with a sample-barcoded 5' primer and a J-beta primer mix. TCRdb reanalysed the 5' RACE reads using MiXCR and keeps one entry per CDR3 protein. The data contain some 1.4 million distinct CDR3 sequences, 42% of them seen just once; the ten biggest clones take up 7.9%. The sequencing input was blood. Every receptor here comes from a young woman in good health.

The sample holds a few counts of this clonotype. A much larger clone is a single base away; this may be a read error. The V gene is TRBV5-1, the J gene TRBJ2-7; the D is unclear. The CDR3 runs 16 residues. Germline values: CDR1 SGHRS, CDR2 YFSETQ. With 0 bases removed from V and 7 bases from J, the gap between germline ends came to 20 bases. This chain's CDR3 is CASSLVGLTNYNEQYF. Here the CDR3 DNA reads TGCGCCAGCAGCTTGGTCGGGCTAACCAACTACAATGAGCAGTACTTC.

This clonotype was observed a handful of times. The chain links TRBV20-1 to TRBJ2-1, with 11 bases lining up with TRBD2. Trimming cost V 2 bases and J 0 bases; bases outside gene matches: 3. Per germline, CDR1 DFQATT and CDR2 SNEGSKA (reference sequence). CDR3 length: 16 residues. Written as DNA, the CDR3 is TGCAGTGCTAGACTAGCGGGGGGCCCCTCCTACAATGAGCAGTTCTTC. Residues: CSARLAGGPSYNEQFF.

The chain joins TRBV3-1 to TRBJ2-7; unclear D gene. V shed 1 base and J shed 2 bases, with 12 bases lying between them. From germline, CDR1 is LGHDT and CDR2 YNNKEL (reference sequence). The CDR3 has 15 amino acids. The CDR3 here is CASSQGQAGAYEQYF. The CDR3 coding sequence is TGTGCCAGCAGCCAAGGGCAAGCAGGTGCCTACGAGCAGTACTTC.

This chain uses TRBV5-1 with TRBJ1-2; D is unresolved. The CDR3 spans 13 residues. Trimming shortened V by 4 bases and J by 4 bases, and 11 bases separated the two germline ends. Germline V gene data show CDR1 as SGHRS and CDR2 as YFSETQ. The CDR3 sequence: CASSQTVSYGYTF. The CDR3 DNA reads TGCGCCAGCAGCCAAACAGTCTCCTATGGCTACACCTTC.

This chain connects TRBV4-1 to TRBJ2-7; D not certain. V was shortened by 3 bases and J by 0 bases, with 6 bases between the two germline ends. The germline V gene encodes CDR1 MGHRA and CDR2 YSYEKL. The CDR3 has 13 residues. The CDR3 loop is CASSHTNSYEQYF. As DNA, the CDR3 is TGCGCCAGCAGCCACACTAACTCCTACGAGCAGTACTTC.

This clonotype was observed a few times. As DNA, the CDR3 is TGCGCCAGCAGCCAAGAATCCCCGGCTTCAGGGCGGGAGACCCAGTACTTC. This sequence encodes CASSQESPASGRETQYF. The rearrangement links TRBV4-1 to TRBJ2-5; a weak D match, TRBD1 (5 bases). Germline V CDR1 and CDR2: MGHRA, YSYEKL. Trimming took 0 bases from V and 5 from J, leaving 19 bases between them. This CDR3 has 17 amino acids.

This clonotype was seen more than once but under ten times. V and J are TRBV6-6 and TRBJ2-7, with 7 bases identical to TRBD1. The V gene's germline CDR1 is MNHNY and CDR2 SVGAGI (reference sequence). The ends lost 1 base at V and 6 bases at J; junction bases unmatched: 6. This CDR3 is 14 amino acids long. The CDR3 coding sequence is TGTGCCAGCAGTTACTTCGACAGGGCCAGCGAGCAGTACTTC. It specifies CASSYFDRASEQYF.

A few counts support this clonotype. The chain couples TRBV6-1 to TRBJ2-5, with 9 bases matching TRBD1. Germline V gives CDR1 MNHNS, CDR2 SASEGT. CDR3 length: 14 amino acids. J gave up 11 bases and V 6 bases, and 13 bases lay outside the gene matches. DNA of the CDR3: TGTGCCAGCAGCTACGACAGGGGGTTTAAAGAGCAGTACTTC. Amino acids: CASSYDRGFKEQYF.

This clonotype was seen more than once but under ten times. The genes are TRBV27 and TRBJ2-3; D remains ambiguous. The length of the CDR3 is 12 residues. Germline V CDR1 and CDR2: MNHEY, SMNVEV (reference sequence). Trimming stripped 7 bases from V and 5 bases from J, with 10 bases between. CDR3: CASKVVGDTQYF. CDR3 bases: TGTGCCAGCAAGGTGGTCGGAGATACGCAGTATTTT.